Listed here are 21 T cell receptor beta chains from one sample, sequenced in a study of monozygotic twins with inflammatory bowel disease. One entry per CDR3 protein, without DNA, is what TCRdb gives after re-calling the 5' RACE reads. The sample table sets out around 140,000 distinct CDR3 sequences. The sample was blood. The source of these receptors is a human donor with ulcerative colitis or Crohn's disease, or a healthy co-twin of an affected twin (not recorded which).

The chain employs TRBV27 and TRBJ2-3; without DNA, the TCRdb call of TRBD1 cannot be checked. CDR1 MNHEY and CDR2 SMNVEV come from the germline V gene (reference sequence). CDR3 length equals 14 residues. This CDR3 is CASSPQPFGGTQYF.

CDR3 region: CASSFSSSFSTYMNTEAFF. This chain connects TRBV5-1 to TRBJ1-1. Germline-derived CDR1 and CDR2 are SGHRS and YFSETQ. CDR3 length equals 19 residues.

This chain connects TRBV24-1 to TRBJ1-2; TCRdb's D call, TRBD1, is unchecked because there is no DNA. CDR1 is KGHDR and CDR2 is SFDVKD in the germline V gene. The CDR3 is 15 amino acids. CDR3 sequence reads: CATSSPSRGYYGYTF.

The chain employs TRBV20-1 and TRBJ2-3; TCRdb's D call, TRBD2, is unchecked because there is no DNA. The CDR3 loop spans 17 amino acids. Looked up from germline, CDR1 is DFQATT and CDR2 is SNEGSKA (reference sequence). CDR3 sequence: CSARPGLALGSTDTQYF.

This chain uses TRBV24-1 with TRBJ2-1; checking the TCRdb D call of TRBD1 is not possible without DNA. The CDR3 contains 17 residues. Germline V gene sequence: CDR1 KGHDR, CDR2 SFDVKD. CDR3 amino acids: CATSDSGAPFSYNEQFF.

This chain uses TRBV18 with TRBJ2-5. CDR1 and CDR2 (germline): KGHSH, LQKENI. The CDR3 has 15 amino acids. The CDR3 reads CASSPPRMGQETQYF. The variable domain in full, with the rest retrieved from reference TRBV18 and TRBJ2-5, is NAGVMQNPRHLVRRRGQEARLRCSPMKGHSHVYWYRQLPEEGLKFMVYLQKENIIDESGMPKERFSAEFPKEGPSILRIQQVVRGDSAAYFCASSPPRMGQETQYFGPGTRLLVL.

The V and J genes are TRBV28 and TRBJ1-4. Germline lookup yields CDR1 MDHEN and CDR2 SYDVKM. The CDR3 extends over 15 amino acids. The CDR3 loop is CASRPASREGEKLFF.

The chain joins TRBV19 to TRBJ2-1; the D call from TCRdb, TRBD2, cannot be confirmed without DNA. Germline V CDR1 and CDR2: LNHDA, SQIVND (reference sequence). The CDR3 is made up of 15 amino acids. CDR3 in amino acids: CASRRASGSHNEQFF.

The V call is TRBV5-1, the J call TRBJ2-5; TCRdb's D call, TRBD1, is unchecked because there is no DNA. Germline values: CDR1 SGHRS, CDR2 YFSETQ. CDR3 length: 17 residues. This CDR3 reads CASSFGASGGLQETQYF.

The chain carries TRBV24-1 and TRBJ2-3. Germline assignment: CDR1 KGHDR and CDR2 SFDVKD. This CDR3 comprises 14 residues. This chain's CDR3 is CAAQGRFGTDTQYF.

The chain is built from TRBV14 and TRBJ1-1. The CDR3 spans 14 residues. Germline V gene lookup returns CDR1 SGHDN and CDR2 FVKESK. CDR3 loop: CASSQERAALGAFF.

The rearrangement links TRBV7-2 to TRBJ1-6; the D call from TCRdb, TRBD1, cannot be confirmed without DNA. CDR3 length: 15 residues. Germline-derived CDR1 and CDR2 are SGHTA and FQGNSA. The CDR3 sequence is CASSLDGGGKAPLHF.

The rearrangement links TRBV5-1 to TRBJ1-1; TCRdb returns TRBD1, unconfirmable since there is no DNA. The CDR3 has 15 residues. Germline loops: CDR1 SGHRS, CDR2 YFSETQ. The chain's CDR3 is CASSLDGPPNTEAFF.

The genes are TRBV7-7 and TRBJ2-3; TCRdb gives TRBD1 as the D gene, but with no DNA this cannot be confirmed. CDR3 length: 15 residues. Germline-derived CDR1 and CDR2 are SSHAT and FNYEAQ (reference sequence). The CDR3: CASSLTQAPWETQYF.

The V gene is TRBV12-3 or TRBV12-4, the J gene TRBJ2-1; TCRdb outputs TRBD1, but without DNA this stays unchecked. There are 15 residues in the CDR3. CDR3 protein: CASHPDRADYNEQFF.

The gene calls are TRBV5-1 and TRBJ2-5; TCRdb reports TRBD2, a call that lacks DNA to check it against. Germline CDR1 reads SGHRS; CDR2 reads YFSETQ. The CDR3 runs 14 residues. This CDR3 is CASSFATSGETQYF.

This chain links TRBV4-2 with TRBJ2-1; the D call of TRBD2 rests on TCRdb alone, since no DNA is present to check it. Germline assignment: CDR1 LGHNA and CDR2 YNFKEQ. This CDR3 has 15 residues. The CDR3 loop is CASSEVAVSYNEQFF.

This chain uses TRBV28 with TRBJ2-3; with no DNA, the TCRdb D assignment of TRBD1 cannot be verified. Germline-derived CDR1 and CDR2 are MDHEN and SYDVKM. The CDR3 loop spans 15 amino acids. The CDR3: CASSSPGADTDTQYF.

The chain's CDR3 is CSARVADTQYF. The J gene is TRBJ2-3, the V gene TRBV20-1. The CDR3 runs to 11 residues. Germline CDR1 DFQATT, CDR2 SNEGSKA (reference sequence).

The chain uses TRBV24-1 and TRBJ2-2. Germline-derived CDR1 and CDR2 are KGHDR and SFDVKD. CDR3 length: 14 residues. The CDR3 region is CATSRWGNTGELFF.

The rearrangement joins TRBV5-5 to TRBJ2-7; TCRdb's assignment of TRBD1 cannot be checked, as there is no DNA. The CDR3 is made up of 14 amino acids. Germline V gene lookup returns CDR1 SGHKS and CDR2 YYEKEE (reference sequence). CDR3 sequence reads: CASSRISRDYEQYF.